Following are 28 T cell receptor beta chains from one sample sequenced in a study of CXCR3-negative and CXCR3-positive naive CD8 T cells. All TRB cDNA libraries came from 5' RACE performed with UMI labels. For each CDR3 protein, TCRdb gives one entry from its re-call of the 5' RACE reads, without DNA. The sample has roughly 86,000 distinct CDR3 sequences. The specimen sequenced was naive CXCR3- CD8+ T cells from blood. Indicated subset: CD45RO-CCR7+CD27+CD95- naive CD8+ T cells lacking CXCR3 (TNR3-). These receptors were collected from a human donor in good health. Some clones in this sample may be carry-over from other donors' samples.

The CDR3 here is CASSVEDLSTDTQYF. The rearrangement uses TRBV12-3 or TRBV12-4 and TRBJ2-3; absent DNA, TCRdb's TRBD2 call cannot be checked. This CDR3 contains 15 residues.

The chain has TRBV28 and TRBJ2-2. The CDR3 totals 15 residues. The germline CDR1 and CDR2 sequences are MDHEN and SYDVKM. CDR3 residues: CSSSLWGRTGGELFF.

The J gene is TRBJ2-3, the V gene TRBV10-3. The CDR3 has 12 residues. Germline V gene data show CDR1 as ENHRY and CDR2 as SYGVKD. CDR3 residues: CAISESGDTQYF.

This chain joins TRBV19 and TRBJ2-1; TCRdb's D call, TRBD2, is unchecked because there is no DNA. CDR3 size: 12 residues. Per germline, CDR1 LNHDA and CDR2 SQIVND (reference sequence). CDR3 protein: CASTAGGNEQFF.

V gene TRBV15 combines with J gene TRBJ1-4. Germline V lookup: CDR1 LNHNV, CDR2 YYDKDF (reference sequence). CDR3 length: 16 amino acids. The CDR3 loop is CATSRAGGATNEKLFF.

The J gene is TRBJ1-1, the V gene TRBV29-1. Looked up from germline, CDR1 is SQVTM and CDR2 is ANQGSEA. The CDR3 covers 13 residues. CDR3 protein: CSGLTDMNTEAFF.

This chain joins TRBV20-1 and TRBJ2-7; the D gene TCRdb calls, TRBD1, cannot be checked with no DNA. The CDR3 contains 13 residues. Germline V gene data show CDR1 as DFQATT and CDR2 as SNEGSKA (reference sequence). The CDR3 spells CSARAAGAGEQYF.

This rearrangement joins TRBV20-1 to TRBJ2-5. Germline CDR1 DFQATT, CDR2 SNEGSKA (reference sequence). The CDR3 is 13 residues long. The CDR3 is CSARSRVGETQYF.

This chain uses TRBV5-4 with TRBJ2-7; as DNA is missing, the TRBD2 call by TCRdb cannot be tested. Germline CDR1 reads SGHNT; CDR2 reads YYREEE (reference sequence). This CDR3 comprises 13 residues. CDR3 in amino acids: CASSPGLAGEQYF.

V gene TRBV12-3 or TRBV12-4 combines with J gene TRBJ2-1. The CDR3 totals 14 residues. CDR3 sequence reads: CASRYREYYNEQFF.

The V gene is TRBV11-2, the J gene TRBJ2-5; TCRdb lists TRBD2, though no DNA is available to test this call. The germline V gene has CDR1 SGHAT and CDR2 FQNNGV. The CDR3 length is 14 residues. The CDR3 protein is CASSPGPTLETQYF.

The gene calls are TRBV5-4 and TRBJ2-3. This CDR3 spans 13 amino acids. Per germline, CDR1 SGHNT and CDR2 YYREEE (reference sequence). The CDR3 sequence: CASSLLGTDTQYF. The whole variable domain, filled in from reference TRBV5-4 and TRBJ2-3, reads ETGVTQSPTHLIKTRGQQVTLRCSSQSGHNTVSWYQQALGQGPQFIFQYYREEENGRGNFPPRFSGLQFPNYSSELNVNALELDDSALYLCASSLLGTDTQYFGPGTRLTVL.

The V gene is TRBV5-1, the J gene TRBJ2-7; there is no DNA to check the TCRdb D call of TRBD1. The CDR3 loop spans 14 amino acids. CDR1 is SGHRS, CDR2 YFSETQ, per germline. CDR3 residues: CASSLAGGDYEQYF.

The gene calls are TRBV5-1 and TRBJ2-1; TCRdb picks TRBD2, but there is no DNA to check that call. This CDR3 has 16 residues. Germline CDR1 reads SGHRS; CDR2 reads YFSETQ. CDR3 protein: CASSSPASGSYNEQFF. Full variable domain (outside the CDR3, taken from reference TRBV5-1 and TRBJ2-1): KAGVTQTPRYLIKTRGQQVTLSCSPISGHRSVSWYQQTPGQGLQFLFEYFSETQRNKGNFPGRFSGRQFSNSRSEMNVSTLELGDSALYLCASSSPASGSYNEQFFGPGTRLTVL.

CDR3 protein: CASSLVGTGAGYTF. This rearrangement joins TRBV12-3 or TRBV12-4 to TRBJ1-2; no DNA is available, so the TRBD1 call from TCRdb remains unchecked. CDR3 length: 14 amino acids.

This sequence joins TRBV7-9 and TRBJ2-3; TCRdb's D call, TRBD2, is unchecked because there is no DNA. Germline V lookup: CDR1 SEHNR, CDR2 FQNEAQ (reference sequence). This CDR3 region has 16 residues. CDR3 in amino acids: CASSSLMAGEADTQYF.

The rearrangement joins TRBV20-1 to TRBJ2-7; TCRdb picks TRBD2, but there is no DNA to check that call. The V gene's germline CDR1 is DFQATT and CDR2 SNEGSKA (reference sequence). This CDR3 is 15 amino acids long. The CDR3 is CSASDTGTSVNEQYF.

CDR3 protein: CASSLGPGMRNEQFF. The chain couples TRBV11-2 to TRBJ2-1. The CDR3 consists of 15 residues. The germline gives CDR1 SGHAT, CDR2 FQNNGV.

This chain uses TRBV4-2 with TRBJ2-1. Germline V lookup: CDR1 LGHNA, CDR2 YNFKEQ. The CDR3 consists of 16 residues. CDR3 amino acids: CASSPDPGGSYNEQFF.

The rearrangement joins TRBV28 to TRBJ2-7; the D call of TRBD2 rests on TCRdb alone, since no DNA is present to check it. The germline gives CDR1 MDHEN, CDR2 SYDVKM. The CDR3 sequence is 16 residues long. CDR3 in amino acids: CASSLMASAIAYEQYF.

This chain joins TRBV28 and TRBJ2-1; as DNA is missing, the TRBD1 call by TCRdb cannot be tested. The CDR3 sequence is 14 residues long. Per the germline V gene, CDR1 is MDHEN and CDR2 is SYDVKM. The CDR3: CASSKAGRPNEQFF.

This rearrangement joins TRBV6-2 or TRBV6-3 to TRBJ2-3; TCRdb indicates TRBD2, and absent DNA this call remains unverified. Germline V gene lookup returns CDR1 MNHEY and CDR2 SVGEGT. The CDR3 extends over 14 amino acids. The CDR3 spells CASRRGGAGDTQYF.

The J gene is TRBJ1-1, the V gene TRBV29-1; without DNA, the TCRdb call of TRBD1 cannot be checked. Germline-derived CDR1 and CDR2 are SQVTM and ANQGSEA. CDR3 size: 14 residues. CDR3 sequence reads: CSAAGTASNTEAFF. Supplemented by reference TRBV29-1 and TRBJ1-1, the full variable domain reads SAVISQKPSRDICQRGTSLTIQCQVDSQVTMMFWYRQQPGQSLTLIATANQGSEATYESGFVIDKFPISRPNLTFSTLTVSNMSPEDSSIYLCSAAGTASNTEAFFGQGTRLTVV.

The CDR3 loop reads CARTIGPSTEQFF. The V and J genes are TRBV6-2 or TRBV6-3 and TRBJ2-1; the D call from TCRdb, TRBD2, cannot be confirmed without DNA. CDR3 size: 13 residues. Germline CDR1 and CDR2: MNHEY and SVGEGT.

The chain is built from TRBV6-5 and TRBJ2-5. The length of the CDR3 is 11 residues. Germline CDR1 MNHEY, CDR2 SVGAGI. The CDR3: CASSSLGTQYF.

The chain recombines TRBV6-2 or TRBV6-3 with TRBJ1-5; TCRdb picks TRBD1, but there is no DNA to check that call. This CDR3 region has 16 residues. The germline V gene has CDR1 MNHEY and CDR2 SVGEGT. This CDR3 reads CASTSVGLIGEQPQHF.

The chain uses TRBV20-1 and TRBJ1-1. The CDR3 runs to 11 residues. CDR1 and CDR2 from the germline V gene are DFQATT and SNEGSKA (reference sequence). The CDR3: CSVQYETEAFF.

The V gene is TRBV25-1, the J gene TRBJ2-7. The germline CDR1 and CDR2 sequences are MGHDK and SYGVNS. This CDR3 contains 13 residues. The chain's CDR3 is CASRYRRSYEQYF.